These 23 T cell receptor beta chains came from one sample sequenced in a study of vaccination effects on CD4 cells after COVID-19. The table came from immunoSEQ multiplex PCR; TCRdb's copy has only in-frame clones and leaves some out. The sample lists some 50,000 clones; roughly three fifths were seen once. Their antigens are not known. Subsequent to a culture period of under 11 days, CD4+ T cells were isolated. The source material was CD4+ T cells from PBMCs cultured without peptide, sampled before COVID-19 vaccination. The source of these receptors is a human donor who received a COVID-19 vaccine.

The CDR3 here is CASSLGGGAPGGELFF. CDR3 coding DNA: TGTGCCAGCAGCTTAGGAGGGGGCGCCCCGGGCGGGGAGCTGTTTTTT. This chain uses TRBV7-3 with TRBJ2-2, with D perhaps matching TRBD1 (7 bases). The CDR3 extends over 16 amino acids. Germline V gives CDR1 SGHTA, CDR2 FQGTGA. The V end was cut by 2 bases, the J end by 7 bases, with 17 bases between. Looking up the rest from reference TRBV7-3 and TRBJ2-2 gives the full variable domain: GAGVSQTPSNKVTEKGKYVELRCDPISGHTALYWYRQSLGQGPEFLIYFQGTGAADDSGLPNDRFFAVRPEGSVSTLKIQRTERGDSAVYLCASSLGGGAPGGELFFGEGSRLTVL.

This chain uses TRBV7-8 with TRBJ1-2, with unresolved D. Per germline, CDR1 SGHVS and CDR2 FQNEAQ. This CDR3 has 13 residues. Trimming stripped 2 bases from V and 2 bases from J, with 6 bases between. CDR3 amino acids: CASSLNNNYGYTF. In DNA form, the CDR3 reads TGTGCCAGCAGCTTAAACAACAACTATGGCTACACCTTC. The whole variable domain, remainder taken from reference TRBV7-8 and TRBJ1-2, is GAGVSQSPRYKVAKRGQDVALRCDPISGHVSLFWYQQALGQGPEFLTYFQNEAQLDKSGLPSDRFFAERPEGSVSTLKIQRTQQEDSAVYLCASSLNNNYGYTFGSGTRLTVV.

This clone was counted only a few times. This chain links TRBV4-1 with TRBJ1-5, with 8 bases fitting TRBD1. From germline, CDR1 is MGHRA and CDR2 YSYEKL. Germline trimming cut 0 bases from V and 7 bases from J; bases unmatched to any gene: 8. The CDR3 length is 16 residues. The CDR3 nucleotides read TGCGCCAGCAGCCAAGAAGGCCAGGGGGCGAGGCAGCCCCAGCATTTT. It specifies CASSQEGQGARQPQHF.

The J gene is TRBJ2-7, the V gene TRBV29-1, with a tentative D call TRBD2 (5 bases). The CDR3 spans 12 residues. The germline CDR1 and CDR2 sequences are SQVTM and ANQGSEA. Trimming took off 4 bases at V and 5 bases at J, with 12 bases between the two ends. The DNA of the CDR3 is TGCAGCGTTGCCCGGGGTGCGGACGAGCAGTACTTC. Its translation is CSVARGADEQYF.

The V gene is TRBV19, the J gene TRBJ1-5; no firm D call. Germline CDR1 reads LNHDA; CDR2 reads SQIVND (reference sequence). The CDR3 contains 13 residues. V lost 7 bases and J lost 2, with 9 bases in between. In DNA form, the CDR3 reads TGTGCCAGTATCGGGGTTGGCAATCAGCCCCAGCATTTT. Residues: CASIGVGNQPQHF.

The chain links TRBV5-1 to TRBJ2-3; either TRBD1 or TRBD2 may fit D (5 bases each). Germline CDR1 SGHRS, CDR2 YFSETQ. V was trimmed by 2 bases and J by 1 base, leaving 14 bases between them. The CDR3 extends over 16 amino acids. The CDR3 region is CASSFGGGLGTDTQYF. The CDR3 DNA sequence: TGCGCCAGCAGCTTTGGGGGTGGACTCGGCACAGATACGCAGTATTTT.

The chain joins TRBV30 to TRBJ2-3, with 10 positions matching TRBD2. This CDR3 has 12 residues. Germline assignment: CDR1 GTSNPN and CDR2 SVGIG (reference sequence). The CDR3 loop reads CSGLAGTDTQYF. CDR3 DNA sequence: TGTTCCGGACTAGCGGGCACAGATACGCAGTATTTT.

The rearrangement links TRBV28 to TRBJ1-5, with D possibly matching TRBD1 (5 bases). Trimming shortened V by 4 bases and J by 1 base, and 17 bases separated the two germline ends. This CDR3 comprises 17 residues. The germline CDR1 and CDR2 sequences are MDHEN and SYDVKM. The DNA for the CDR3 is TGTGCCAGCAGTTCCCCAGGGATGGTGGGAAGCAATCAGCCCCAGCATTTT. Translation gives CASSSPGMVGSNQPQHF.

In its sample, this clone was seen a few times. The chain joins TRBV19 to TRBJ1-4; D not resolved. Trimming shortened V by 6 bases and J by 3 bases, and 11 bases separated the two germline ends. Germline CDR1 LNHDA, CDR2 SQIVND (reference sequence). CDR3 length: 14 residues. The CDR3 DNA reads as TGTGCCAGTAGCTACGGAATAGCTAATGAAAAACTGTTTTTT. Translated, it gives CASSYGIANEKLFF. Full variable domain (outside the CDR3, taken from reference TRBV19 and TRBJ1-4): DGGITQSPKYLFRKEGQNVTLSCEQNLNHDAMYWYRQDPGQGLRLIYYSQIVNDFQKGDIAEGYSVSREKKESFPLTVTSAQKNPTAFYLCASSYGIANEKLFFGSGTQLSVL.

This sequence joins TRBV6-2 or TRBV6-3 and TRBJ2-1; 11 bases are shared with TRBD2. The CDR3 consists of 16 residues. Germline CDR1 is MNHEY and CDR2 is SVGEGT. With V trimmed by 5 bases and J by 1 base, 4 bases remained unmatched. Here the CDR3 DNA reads TGTGCCAGCAGTGTACTAGCGGGGGTGTCCTACAATGAGCAGTTCTTC. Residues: CASSVLAGVSYNEQFF.

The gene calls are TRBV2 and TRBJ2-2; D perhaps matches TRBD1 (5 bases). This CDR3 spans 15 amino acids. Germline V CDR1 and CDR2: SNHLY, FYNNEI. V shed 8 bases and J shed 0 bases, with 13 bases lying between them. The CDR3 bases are TGTGCCAGCGGTTGGGAACAGGCGAACACCGGGGAGCTGTTTTTT. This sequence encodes CASGWEQANTGELFF.

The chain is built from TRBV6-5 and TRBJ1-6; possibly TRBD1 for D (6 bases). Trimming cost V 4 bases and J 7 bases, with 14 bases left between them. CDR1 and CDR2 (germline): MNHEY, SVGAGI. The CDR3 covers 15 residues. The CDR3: CASSLHREGNSPLHF. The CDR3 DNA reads TGTGCCAGCAGTTTACACAGGGAAGGCAATTCACCCCTCCACTTT.

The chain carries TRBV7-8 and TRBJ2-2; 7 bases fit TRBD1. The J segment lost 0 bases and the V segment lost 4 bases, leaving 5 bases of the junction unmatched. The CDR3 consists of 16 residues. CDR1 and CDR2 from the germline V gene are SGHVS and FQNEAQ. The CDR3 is CASSSWTGANTGELFF. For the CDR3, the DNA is TGTGCCAGCAGCTCCTGGACAGGAGCGAACACCGGGGAGCTGTTTTTT.

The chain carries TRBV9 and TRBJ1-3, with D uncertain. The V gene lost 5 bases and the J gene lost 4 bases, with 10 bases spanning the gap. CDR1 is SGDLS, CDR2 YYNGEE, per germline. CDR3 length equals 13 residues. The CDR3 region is CASRKDPGNTIYF. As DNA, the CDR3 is TGTGCCAGCAGGAAGGACCCCGGAAACACCATATATTTT.

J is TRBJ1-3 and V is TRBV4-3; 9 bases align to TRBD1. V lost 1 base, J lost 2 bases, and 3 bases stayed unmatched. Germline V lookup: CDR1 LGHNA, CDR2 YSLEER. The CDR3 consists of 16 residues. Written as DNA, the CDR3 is TGCGCCAGCAGCCAAGGTAGACAGGGGGCTGGAAACACCATATATTTT. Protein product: CASSQGRQGAGNTIYF.

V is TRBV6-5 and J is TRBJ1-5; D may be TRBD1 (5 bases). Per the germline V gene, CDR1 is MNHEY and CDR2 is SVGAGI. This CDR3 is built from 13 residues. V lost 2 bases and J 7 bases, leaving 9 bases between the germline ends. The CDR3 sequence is CASSYRRDQPQHF. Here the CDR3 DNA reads TGTGCCAGCAGTTACAGGAGGGACCAGCCCCAGCATTTT.

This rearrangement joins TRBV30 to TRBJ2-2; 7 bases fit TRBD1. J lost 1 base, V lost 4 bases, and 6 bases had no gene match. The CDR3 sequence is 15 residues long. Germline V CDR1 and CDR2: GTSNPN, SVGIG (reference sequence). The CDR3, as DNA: TGTGCCTGGATCCACCGGGACAGGAACACCGGGGAGCTGTTTTTT. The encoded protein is CAWIHRDRNTGELFF.

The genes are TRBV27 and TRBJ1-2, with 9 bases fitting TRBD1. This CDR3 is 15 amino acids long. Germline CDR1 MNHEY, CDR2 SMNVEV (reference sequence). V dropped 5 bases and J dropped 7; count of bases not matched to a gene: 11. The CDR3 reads CASSPRIQGARGYTF. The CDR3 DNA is TGTGCCAGCAGTCCGCGGATACAGGGGGCTCGTGGCTACACCTTC.

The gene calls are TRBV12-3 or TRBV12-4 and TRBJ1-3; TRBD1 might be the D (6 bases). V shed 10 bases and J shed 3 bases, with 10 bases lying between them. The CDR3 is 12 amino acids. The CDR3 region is CATAGVGNTIYF. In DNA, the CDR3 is TGTGCCACCGCAGGGGTTGGAAACACCATATATTTT.

CDR3 in DNA: TGTGCTAGTGGCCCACAGGGGGGATTCTATGGCTACACCTTC. Amino acid sequence: CASGPQGGFYGYTF. This chain joins TRBV12-5 and TRBJ1-2; 8 positions match TRBD1. Unmatched junction bases numbered 7, after V lost 6 bases and J lost 4 bases. This CDR3 is built from 14 residues. CDR1 and CDR2 (germline): LGHNT, FRNRAP. The full variable domain, with the rest looked up from reference TRBV12-5 and TRBJ1-2, is DARVTQTPRHKVTEMGQEVTMRCQPILGHNTVFWYRQTMMQGLELLAYFRNRAPLDDSGMPKDRFSAEMPDATLATLKIQPSEPRDSAVYFCASGPQGGFYGYTFGSGTRLTVV.

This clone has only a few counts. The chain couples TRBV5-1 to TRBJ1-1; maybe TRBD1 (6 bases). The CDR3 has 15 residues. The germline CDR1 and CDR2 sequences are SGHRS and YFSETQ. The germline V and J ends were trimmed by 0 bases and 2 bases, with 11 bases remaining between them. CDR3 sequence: CASSLGSGANTEAFF. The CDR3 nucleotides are TGCGCCAGCAGCTTGGGCTCAGGGGCCAACACTGAAGCTTTCTTT. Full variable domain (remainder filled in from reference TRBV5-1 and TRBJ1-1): KAGVTQTPRYLIKTRGQQVTLSCSPISGHRSVSWYQQTPGQGLQFLFEYFSETQRNKGNFPGRFSGRQFSNSRSEMNVSTLELGDSALYLCASSLGSGANTEAFFGQGTRLTVV.

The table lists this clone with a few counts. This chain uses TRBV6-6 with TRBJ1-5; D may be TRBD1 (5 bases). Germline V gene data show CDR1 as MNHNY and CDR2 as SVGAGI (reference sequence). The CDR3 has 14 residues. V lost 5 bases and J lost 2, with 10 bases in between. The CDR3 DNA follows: TGTGCCAGCAGTCCACCACAGGGCAATCAGCCCCAGCATTTT. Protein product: CASSPPQGNQPQHF.

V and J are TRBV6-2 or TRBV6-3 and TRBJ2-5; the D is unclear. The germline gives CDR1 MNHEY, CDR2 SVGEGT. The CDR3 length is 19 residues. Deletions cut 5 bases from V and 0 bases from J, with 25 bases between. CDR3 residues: CASSASPEGKAQYQETQYF. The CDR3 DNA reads TGTGCCAGCAGTGCCTCCCCAGAAGGGAAGGCTCAATACCAAGAGACCCAGTACTTC.